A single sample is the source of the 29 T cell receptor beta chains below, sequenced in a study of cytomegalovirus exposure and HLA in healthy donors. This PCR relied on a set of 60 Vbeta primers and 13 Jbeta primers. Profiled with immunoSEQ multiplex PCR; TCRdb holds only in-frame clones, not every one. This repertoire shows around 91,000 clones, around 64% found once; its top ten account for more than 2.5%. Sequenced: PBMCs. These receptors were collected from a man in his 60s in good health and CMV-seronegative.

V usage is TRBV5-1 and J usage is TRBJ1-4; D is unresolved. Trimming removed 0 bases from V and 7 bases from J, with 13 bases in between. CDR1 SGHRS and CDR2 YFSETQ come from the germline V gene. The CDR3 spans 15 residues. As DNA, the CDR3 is TGCGCCAGCAGCTTGGGCCCAAATGTCGGTGAAAAACTGTTTTTT. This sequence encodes CASSLGPNVGEKLFF.

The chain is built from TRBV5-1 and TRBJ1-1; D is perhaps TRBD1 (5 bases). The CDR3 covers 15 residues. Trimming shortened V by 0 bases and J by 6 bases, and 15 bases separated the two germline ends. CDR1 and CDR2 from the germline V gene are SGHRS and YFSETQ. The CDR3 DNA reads TGCGCCAGCAGCTTGGCCGCGGGGCCCACCTCTGAAGCTTTCTTT. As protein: CASSLAAGPTSEAFF.

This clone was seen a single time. This CDR3 is CASSLGVGTGADEQFF. The CDR3 DNA is TGTGCCAGCAGCTTAGGGGTCGGGACAGGGGCCGATGAGCAGTTCTTC. This chain joins TRBV7-8 and TRBJ2-1, with TRBD1 identical over 10 bases. The ends lost 1 base at V and 8 bases at J; junction bases unmatched: 8. The germline gives CDR1 SGHVS, CDR2 FQNEAQ. The length of the CDR3 is 16 residues.

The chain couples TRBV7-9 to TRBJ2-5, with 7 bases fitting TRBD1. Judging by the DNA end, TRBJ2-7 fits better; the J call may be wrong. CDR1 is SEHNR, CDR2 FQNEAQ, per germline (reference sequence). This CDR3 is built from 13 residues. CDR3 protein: CASSQTGPTEQYF. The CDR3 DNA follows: TGTGCCAGCAGCCAGACAGGGCCCACCGAGCAGTACTTC.

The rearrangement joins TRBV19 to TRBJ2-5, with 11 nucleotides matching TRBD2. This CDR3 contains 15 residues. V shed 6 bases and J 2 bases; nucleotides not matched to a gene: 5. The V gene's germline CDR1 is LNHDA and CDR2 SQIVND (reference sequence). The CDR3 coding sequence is TGTGCCAGTAGGGGACTAGCGGAGGGGCAAGAGACCCAGTACTTC. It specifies CASRGLAEGQETQYF.

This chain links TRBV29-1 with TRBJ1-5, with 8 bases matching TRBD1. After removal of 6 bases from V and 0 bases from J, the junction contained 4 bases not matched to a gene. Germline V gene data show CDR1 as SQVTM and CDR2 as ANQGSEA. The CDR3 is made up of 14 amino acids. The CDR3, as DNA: TGCAGCGTAGCACAGGGGGATAGCAATCAGCCCCAGCATTTT. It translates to CSVAQGDSNQPQHF.

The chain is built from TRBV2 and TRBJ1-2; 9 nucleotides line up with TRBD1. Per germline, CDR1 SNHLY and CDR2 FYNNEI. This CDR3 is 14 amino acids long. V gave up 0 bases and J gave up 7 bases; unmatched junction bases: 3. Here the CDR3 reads CASSEAGQGVGYTF. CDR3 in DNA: TGTGCCAGCAGTGAAGCGGGACAGGGTGTTGGCTACACCTTC. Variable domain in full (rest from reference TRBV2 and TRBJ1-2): EPEVTQTPSHQVTQMGQEVILRCVPISNHLYFYWYRQILGQKVEFLVSFYNNEISEKSEIFDDQFSVERPDGSNFTLKIRSTKLEDSAMYFCASSEAGQGVGYTFGSGTRLTVV.

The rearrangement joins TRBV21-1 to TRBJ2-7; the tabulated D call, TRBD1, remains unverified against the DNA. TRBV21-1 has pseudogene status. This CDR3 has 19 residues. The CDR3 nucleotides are TGTGCCAGCAGCATCCGGGGCGAGACAGGGCCTAGGAGCTCCTACGAGCAGTACTTC. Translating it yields CASSIRGETGPRSSYEQYF.

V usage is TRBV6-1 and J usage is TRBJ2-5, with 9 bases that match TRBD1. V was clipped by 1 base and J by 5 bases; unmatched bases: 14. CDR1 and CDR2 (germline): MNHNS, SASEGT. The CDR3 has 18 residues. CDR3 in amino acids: CASSEGLGRTGDLETQYF. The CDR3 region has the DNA TGTGCCAGCAGTGAAGGTCTAGGTCGGACAGGGGACTTGGAGACCCAGTACTTC.

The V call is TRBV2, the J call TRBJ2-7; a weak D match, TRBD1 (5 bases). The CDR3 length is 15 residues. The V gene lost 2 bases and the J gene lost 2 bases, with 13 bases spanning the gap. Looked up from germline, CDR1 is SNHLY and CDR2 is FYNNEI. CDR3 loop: CASSERQTPPYEQYF. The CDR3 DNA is TGTGCCAGCAGTGAAAGACAGACACCCCCCTACGAGCAGTACTTC.

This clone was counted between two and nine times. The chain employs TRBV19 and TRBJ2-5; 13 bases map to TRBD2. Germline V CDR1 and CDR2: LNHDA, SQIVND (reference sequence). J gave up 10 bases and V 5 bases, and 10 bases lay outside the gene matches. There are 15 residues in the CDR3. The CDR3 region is CASSATSGGERIQYF. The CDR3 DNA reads TGTGCCAGTAGTGCTACTAGCGGGGGGGAGAGGATCCAGTACTTC.

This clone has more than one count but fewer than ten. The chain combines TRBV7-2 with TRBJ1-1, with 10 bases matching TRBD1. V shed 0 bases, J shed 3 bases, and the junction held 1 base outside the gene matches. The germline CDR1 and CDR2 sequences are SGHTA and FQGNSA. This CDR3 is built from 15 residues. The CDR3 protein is CASSLATGGHTEAFF. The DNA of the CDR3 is TGTGCCAGCAGCTTAGCGACAGGGGGCCACACTGAAGCTTTCTTT. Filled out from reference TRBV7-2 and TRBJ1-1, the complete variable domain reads GAGVSQSPSNKVTEKGKDVELRCDPISGHTALYWYRQSLGQGLEFLIYFQGNSAPDKSGLPSDRFSAERTGGSVSTLTIQRTQQEDSAVYLCASSLATGGHTEAFFGQGTRLTVV.

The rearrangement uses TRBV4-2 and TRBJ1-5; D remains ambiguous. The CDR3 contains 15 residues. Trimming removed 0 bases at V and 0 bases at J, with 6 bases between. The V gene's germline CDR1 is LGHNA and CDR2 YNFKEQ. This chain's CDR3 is CASSQETDSNQPQHF. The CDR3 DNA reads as TGTGCCAGCAGCCAAGAAACAGATAGCAATCAGCCCCAGCATTTT.

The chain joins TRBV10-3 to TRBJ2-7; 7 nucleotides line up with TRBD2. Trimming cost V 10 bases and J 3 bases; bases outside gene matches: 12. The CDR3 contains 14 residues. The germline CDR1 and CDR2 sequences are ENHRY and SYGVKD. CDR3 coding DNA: TGTGCCACCCTCCCAGAAGCGGGACTCTACGAGCAGTACTTC. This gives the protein CATLPEAGLYEQYF.

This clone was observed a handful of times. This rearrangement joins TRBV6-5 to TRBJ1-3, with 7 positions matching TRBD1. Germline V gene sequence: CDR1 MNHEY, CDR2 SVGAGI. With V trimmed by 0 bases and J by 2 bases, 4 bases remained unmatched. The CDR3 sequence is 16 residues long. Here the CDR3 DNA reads TGTGCCAGCAGTTACTCTGACAGGGTAACTGGAAACACCATATATTTT. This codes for CASSYSDRVTGNTIYF.

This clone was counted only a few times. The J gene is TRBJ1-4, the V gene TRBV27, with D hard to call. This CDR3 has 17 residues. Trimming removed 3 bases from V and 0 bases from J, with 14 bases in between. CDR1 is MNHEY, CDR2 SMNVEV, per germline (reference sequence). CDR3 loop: CASSFQPTPATNEKLFF. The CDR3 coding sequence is TGTGCCAGCAGTTTCCAACCGACACCCGCAACTAATGAAAAACTGTTTTTT.

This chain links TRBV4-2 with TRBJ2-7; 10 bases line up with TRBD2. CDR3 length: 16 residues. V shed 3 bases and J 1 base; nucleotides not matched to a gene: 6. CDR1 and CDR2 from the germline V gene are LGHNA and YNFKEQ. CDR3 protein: CASSQGGLAVSYEQYF. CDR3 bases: TGTGCCAGCAGCCAGGGAGGACTAGCGGTATCCTACGAGCAGTACTTC.

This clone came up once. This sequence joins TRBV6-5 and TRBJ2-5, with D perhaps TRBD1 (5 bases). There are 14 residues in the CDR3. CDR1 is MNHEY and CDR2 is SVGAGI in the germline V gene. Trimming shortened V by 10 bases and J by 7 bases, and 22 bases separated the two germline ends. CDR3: CATLRDISGRTQYF. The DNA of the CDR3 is TGTGCCACCCTCAGGGATATTAGTGGGCGGACCCAGTACTTC.

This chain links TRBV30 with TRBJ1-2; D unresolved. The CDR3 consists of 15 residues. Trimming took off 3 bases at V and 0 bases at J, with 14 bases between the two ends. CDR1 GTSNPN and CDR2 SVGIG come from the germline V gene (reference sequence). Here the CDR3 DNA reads TGTGCCTGGAGAGACGTAGCCCGAACTAACTATGGCTACACCTTC. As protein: CAWRDVARTNYGYTF. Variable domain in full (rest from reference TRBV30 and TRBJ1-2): SQTIHQWPATLVQPVGSPLSLECTVEGTSNPNLYWYRQAAGRGLQLLFYSVGIGQISSEVPQNLSASRPQDRQFILSSKKLLLSDSGFYLCAWRDVARTNYGYTFGSGTRLTVV.

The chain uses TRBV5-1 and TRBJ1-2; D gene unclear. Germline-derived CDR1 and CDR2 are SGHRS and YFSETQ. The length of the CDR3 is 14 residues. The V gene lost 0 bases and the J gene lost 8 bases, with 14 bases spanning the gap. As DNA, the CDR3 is TGCGCCAGCAGCTTGGGGACTGAATTGAGGGGCTACACCTTC. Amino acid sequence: CASSLGTELRGYTF.

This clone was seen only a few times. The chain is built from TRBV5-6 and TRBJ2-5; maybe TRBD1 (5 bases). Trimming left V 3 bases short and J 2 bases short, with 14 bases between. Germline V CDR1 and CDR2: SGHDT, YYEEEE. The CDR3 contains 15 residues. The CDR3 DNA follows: TGTGCCAGCAGCTCCCTACAGGAGTCTCAAGAGACCCAGTACTTC. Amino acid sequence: CASSSLQESQETQYF.

CDR3 protein: CAISGGGPSYEQYF. The CDR3 DNA sequence: TGTGCCATCAGTGGGGGGGGACCCTCCTACGAGCAGTACTTC. The chain joins TRBV10-3 to TRBJ2-7, with TRBD2 identical over 7 bases. Germline CDR1 and CDR2: ENHRY and SYGVKD. This CDR3 has 14 amino acids. With 4 bases clipped from V and 0 bases from J, the junction kept 3 bases outside the gene matches.

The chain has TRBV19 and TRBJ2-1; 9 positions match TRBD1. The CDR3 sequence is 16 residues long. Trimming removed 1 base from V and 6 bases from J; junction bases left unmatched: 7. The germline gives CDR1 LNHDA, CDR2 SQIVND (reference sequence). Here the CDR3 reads CASSIGAGTGINEQFF. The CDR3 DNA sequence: TGTGCCAGTAGTATAGGGGCCGGGACAGGGATCAATGAGCAGTTCTTC.

CDR3 region: CASSFTGVYGYTF. CDR3 sequence (DNA): TGTGCCAGCAGCTTCACGGGGGTCTATGGCTACACCTTC. The chain joins TRBV7-9 to TRBJ1-2, with D tentatively TRBD1 (5 bases). The V end lost 3 bases, the J end lost 4 bases, and 9 bases lay between the germline ends. This CDR3 spans 13 amino acids. Germline V gene sequence: CDR1 SEHNR, CDR2 FQNEAQ (reference sequence). The full variable domain, with the rest looked up from reference TRBV7-9 and TRBJ1-2, is DTGVSQNPRHKITKRGQNVTFRCDPISEHNRLYWYRQTLGQGPEFLTYFQNEAQLEKSRLLSDRFSAERPKGSFSTLEIQRTEQGDSAMYLCASSFTGVYGYTFGSGTRLTVV.

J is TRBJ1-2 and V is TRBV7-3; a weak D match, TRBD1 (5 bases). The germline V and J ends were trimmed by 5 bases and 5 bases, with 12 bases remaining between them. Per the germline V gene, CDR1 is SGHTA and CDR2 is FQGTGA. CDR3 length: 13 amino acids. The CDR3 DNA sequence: TGTGCCAGCAGCCTTGGCACAGGATATGGCTACACCTTC. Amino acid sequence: CASSLGTGYGYTF.

The CDR3 DNA reads TGCGCCAGCAGCTTAGGGACAGGGGACGACGGCTACACCTTC. This encodes CASSLGTGDDGYTF. This sequence joins TRBV5-1 and TRBJ1-2; 10 bases fit TRBD1. There are 14 residues in the CDR3. Germline-derived CDR1 and CDR2 are SGHRS and YFSETQ. J gave up 8 bases and V 2 bases, and 6 bases lay outside the gene matches.

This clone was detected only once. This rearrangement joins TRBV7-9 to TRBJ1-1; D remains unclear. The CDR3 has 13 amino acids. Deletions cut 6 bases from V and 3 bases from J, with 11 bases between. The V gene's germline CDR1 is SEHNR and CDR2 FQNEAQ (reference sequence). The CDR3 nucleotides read TGTGCCAGCAGTCTCTCCCCGGACACTGAAGCTTTCTTT. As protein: CASSLSPDTEAFF. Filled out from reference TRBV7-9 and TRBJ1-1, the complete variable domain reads DTGVSQNPRHKITKRGQNVTFRCDPISEHNRLYWYRQTLGQGPEFLTYFQNEAQLEKSRLLSDRFSAERPKGSFSTLEIQRTEQGDSAMYLCASSLSPDTEAFFGQGTRLTVV.

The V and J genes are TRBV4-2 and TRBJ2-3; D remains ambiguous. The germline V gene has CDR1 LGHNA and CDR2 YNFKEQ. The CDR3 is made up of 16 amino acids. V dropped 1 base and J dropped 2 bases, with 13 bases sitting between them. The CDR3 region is CASSQGGASYTDTQYF. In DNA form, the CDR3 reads TGTGCCAGCAGCCAAGGTGGTGCGTCTTACACAGATACGCAGTATTTT.

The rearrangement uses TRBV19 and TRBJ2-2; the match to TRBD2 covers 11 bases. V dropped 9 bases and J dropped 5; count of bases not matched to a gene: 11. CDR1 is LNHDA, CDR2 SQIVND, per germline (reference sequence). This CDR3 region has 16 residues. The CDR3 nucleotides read TGTGCCAGCCGAACTTTAGCGGGAGGGCCTACCGGGGAGCTGTTTTTT. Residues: CASRTLAGGPTGELFF.